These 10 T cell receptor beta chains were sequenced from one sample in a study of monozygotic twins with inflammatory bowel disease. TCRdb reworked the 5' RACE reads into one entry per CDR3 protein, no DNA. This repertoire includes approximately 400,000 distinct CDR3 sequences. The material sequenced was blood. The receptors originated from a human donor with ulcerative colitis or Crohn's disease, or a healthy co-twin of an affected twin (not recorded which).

CDR3 residues: CASSQDGGRGEQFF. This chain uses TRBV4-1 with TRBJ2-1; TCRdb names TRBD2, which stays unverified in the absence of DNA. Germline assignment: CDR1 MGHRA and CDR2 YSYEKL. The CDR3 covers 14 residues.

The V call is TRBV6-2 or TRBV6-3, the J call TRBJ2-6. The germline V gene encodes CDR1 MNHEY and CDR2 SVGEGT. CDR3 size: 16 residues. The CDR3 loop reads CASDRRVFSGANVLTF.

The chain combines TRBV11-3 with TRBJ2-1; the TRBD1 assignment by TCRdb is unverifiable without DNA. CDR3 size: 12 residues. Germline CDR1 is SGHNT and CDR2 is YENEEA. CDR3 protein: CASRGNSGGQFF.

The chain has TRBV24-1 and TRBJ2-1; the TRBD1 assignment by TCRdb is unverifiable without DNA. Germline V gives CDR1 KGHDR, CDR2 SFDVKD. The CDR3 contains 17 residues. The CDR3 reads CATSDRTSGTGHNEQFF.

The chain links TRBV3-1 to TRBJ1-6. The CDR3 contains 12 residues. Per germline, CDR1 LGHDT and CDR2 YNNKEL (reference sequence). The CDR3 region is CASSQASSPLHF.

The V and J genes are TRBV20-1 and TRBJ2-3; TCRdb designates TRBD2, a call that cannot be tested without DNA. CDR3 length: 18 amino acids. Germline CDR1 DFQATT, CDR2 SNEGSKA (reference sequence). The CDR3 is CSATRGLAGNSIRDTQYF.

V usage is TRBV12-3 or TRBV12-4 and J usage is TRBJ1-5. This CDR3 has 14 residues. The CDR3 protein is CASSYYLNNQPQHF.

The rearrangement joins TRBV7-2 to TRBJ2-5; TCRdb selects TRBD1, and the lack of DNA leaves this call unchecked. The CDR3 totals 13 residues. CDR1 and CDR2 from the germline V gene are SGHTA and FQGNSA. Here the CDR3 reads CASSANLRGIQYF.

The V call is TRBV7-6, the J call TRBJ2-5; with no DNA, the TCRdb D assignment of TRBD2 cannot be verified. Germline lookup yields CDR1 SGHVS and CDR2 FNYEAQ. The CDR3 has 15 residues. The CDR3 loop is CASSPGTSGYGAQYF.

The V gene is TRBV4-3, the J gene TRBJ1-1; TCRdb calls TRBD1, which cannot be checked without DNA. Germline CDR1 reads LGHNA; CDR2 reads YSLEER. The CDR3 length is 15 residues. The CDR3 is CASSQSGTGGTEAFF.